The 18 T cell receptor beta chains below all came from one sample that was sequenced in a study of shared clonotypes between healthy human individuals. The method was immunoSEQ multiplex PCR; TCRdb's version includes in-frame clones alone and lacks a portion of them. The sample holds 1.6 million or so clones, about 98.5% seen once. The source material was naive CD4+ T cells sorted from blood. Subset reported: CD45RA+ positively selected. These receptor sequences come from a man aged 25 to 40 in good health.

Turning to this clone: The same CDR3 is also encoded by other DNA sequences in this sample. The J gene is TRBJ1-1, the V gene TRBV6-6; D is unresolved. V lost 2 bases to trimming and J lost 7 bases, with 5 bases between them. CDR3 length: 11 residues. Germline CDR1 is MNHNY and CDR2 is SVGAGI (reference sequence). CDR3 loop: CASSYGGEAFF. The CDR3 region has the DNA TGTGCCAGCAGTTACGGAGGTGAAGCTTTCTTT.

On this clone: Other DNA sequences within the sample encode an identical CDR3. This chain links TRBV5-1 with TRBJ2-3, with D hard to call. CDR1 is SGHRS and CDR2 is YFSETQ in the germline V gene. V gave up 0 bases and J gave up 1 base, with 3 bases separating them. The length of the CDR3 is 13 residues. The CDR3 sequence: CASSLGGTDTQYF. CDR3 DNA sequence: TGCGCCAGCAGCTTGGGTGGCACAGATACGCAGTATTTT.

The genes are TRBV7-8 and TRBJ2-1; D may be TRBD2 (6 bases). The V end lost 5 bases, the J end lost 7 bases, and 15 bases lay between the germline ends. The CDR3 consists of 14 residues. Germline lookup yields CDR1 SGHVS and CDR2 FQNEAQ. The chain's CDR3 is CASSPGSRRNEQFF. The CDR3 DNA reads TGTGCCAGCAGCCCCGGGAGTCGGAGGAATGAGCAGTTCTTC. The full variable domain, rest sourced from reference TRBV7-8 and TRBJ2-1, is GAGVSQSPRYKVAKRGQDVALRCDPISGHVSLFWYQQALGQGPEFLTYFQNEAQLDKSGLPSDRFFAERPEGSVSTLKIQRTQQEDSAVYLCASSPGSRRNEQFFGPGTRLTVL.

This clone was observed once. The chain carries TRBV7-2 and TRBJ2-1; D unresolved. The germline CDR1 and CDR2 sequences are SGHTA and FQGNSA. The CDR3 covers 12 residues. V lost 5 bases and J lost 6, with 8 bases in between. The chain's CDR3 is CASSLWSNEQFF. CDR3 nucleotides: TGTGCCAGCAGCCTCTGGAGCAATGAGCAGTTCTTC. Full variable domain (missing parts from reference TRBV7-2 and TRBJ2-1): GAGVSQSPSNKVTEKGKDVELRCDPISGHTALYWYRQSLGQGLEFLIYFQGNSAPDKSGLPSDRFSAERTGGSVSTLTIQRTQQEDSAVYLCASSLWSNEQFFGPGTRLTVL.

The J gene is TRBJ2-1, the V gene TRBV27, with 9 bases identical to TRBD2. CDR1 is MNHEY, CDR2 SMNVEV, per germline (reference sequence). The CDR3 sequence is 19 residues long. V lost 5 bases and J lost 7; bases outside the gene matches: 21. CDR3 protein: CASSIKFLAGTGGGNEQFF. CDR3 DNA: TGTGCCAGCAGTATAAAGTTTCTAGCGGGGACCGGGGGAGGGAATGAGCAGTTCTTC.

Only one count was recorded for this clone. J is TRBJ2-1 and V is TRBV19, with D possibly matching TRBD2 (5 bases). The ends were cut back, 3 bases at V and 10 bases at J, with 22 bases in the middle. The germline CDR1 and CDR2 sequences are LNHDA and SQIVND (reference sequence). This CDR3 is built from 16 residues. The CDR3 DNA follows: TGTGCCAGTAGTATCGGAGGATACCGACTCGACGGGGAGCAGTTCTTC. This gives the protein CASSIGGYRLDGEQFF.

This chain uses TRBV7-2 with TRBJ2-1; 9 bases are a match to TRBD1. This CDR3 has 14 residues. Germline assignment: CDR1 SGHTA and CDR2 FQGNSA. The junction had 2 bases not matched to a gene; V was cut back by 4 bases and J by 4 bases. CDR3 amino acids: CASSSGQGYNEQFF. CDR3 in DNA: TGTGCCAGCAGCTCCGGACAGGGGTACAATGAGCAGTTCTTC.

Comments on this clone: Other nucleotide sequences in the sample specify the same CDR3. The chain has TRBV5-1 and TRBJ2-5; D is undetermined. Germline CDR1 and CDR2: SGHRS and YFSETQ. Trimming shortened V by 1 base and J by 4 bases, and 5 bases separated the two germline ends. This CDR3 has 12 amino acids. The CDR3 DNA is TGCGCCAGCAGCTTGCCTGGAGAGACCCAGTACTTC. This encodes CASSLPGETQYF.

CDR3 region: CASSGYYGYTF. The CDR3, as DNA: TGTGCCAGCAGCGGATATTATGGCTACACCTTC. This chain connects TRBV14 to TRBJ1-2; D call uncertain. The CDR3 runs 11 residues. Germline V gives CDR1 SGHDN, CDR2 FVKESK. The V end lost 5 bases, the J end lost 5 bases, and 6 bases lay between the germline ends. Combining the CDR3 with reference TRBV14 and TRBJ1-2 gives the whole variable domain EAGVTQFPSHSVIEKGQTVTLRCDPISGHDNLYWYRRVMGKEIKFLLHFVKESKQDESGMPNNRFLAERTGGTYSTLKVQPAELEDSGVYFCASSGYYGYTFGSGTRLTVV.

This chain connects TRBV28 to TRBJ1-3; possible D gene TRBD1, 5 bases. Germline loops: CDR1 MDHEN, CDR2 SYDVKM. The CDR3 contains 13 residues. V lost 6 bases and J 2 bases, leaving 8 bases between the germline ends. The CDR3 DNA reads TGTGCCAGCAGGACAGTTGCTGGAAACACCATATATTTT. It codes for CASRTVAGNTIYF.

This clone was observed a few times. The chain is built from TRBV14 and TRBJ2-5; the D call may be TRBD1 or TRBD2 (5 bases each). The V and J ends lost 1 base and 3 bases respectively, with 6 bases between them. The CDR3 runs to 13 residues. Germline V gives CDR1 SGHDN, CDR2 FVKESK. The CDR3 loop reads CASSQGDEETQYF. The CDR3 coding sequence is TGTGCCAGCAGCCAAGGGGACGAAGAGACCCAGTACTTC.

This rearrangement joins TRBV7-2 to TRBJ2-3; D might be TRBD1 or TRBD2, each matching 5 bases. Looked up from germline, CDR1 is SGHTA and CDR2 is FQGNSA. The CDR3 has 17 residues. With 1 base removed from V and 0 bases from J, the gap between germline ends came to 14 bases. CDR3 in DNA: TGTGCCAGCAGCTTAGACCTTCCGGGGCCGAGCACAGATACGCAGTATTTT. Translating it yields CASSLDLPGPSTDTQYF.

This chain links TRBV27 with TRBJ2-1; D is unclear. Germline V gives CDR1 MNHEY, CDR2 SMNVEV (reference sequence). This CDR3 comprises 12 residues. V lost 8 bases to trimming and J lost 4 bases, with 9 bases between them. CDR3 protein: CASRAEYNEQFF. In DNA, the CDR3 is TGTGCCAGCCGGGCGGAGTACAATGAGCAGTTCTTC.

J is TRBJ2-1 and V is TRBV12-1; the table's D call TRBD2 went unverified against the DNA. TRBV12-1 represents a pseudogene. The CDR3 is 18 amino acids. In DNA, the CDR3 is TGTGCCAACGAAACAGCGGGAGCGACGAGCGGGATCTACAATGAGCAGTTCTTC. It specifies CANETAGATSGIYNEQFF.

A note on this clone: The same CDR3 arises from other DNA sequences in this sample as well. The chain uses TRBV28 and TRBJ1-2, with D unresolved. The CDR3 extends over 12 amino acids. CDR1 is MDHEN, CDR2 SYDVKM, per germline. V gave up 3 bases and J gave up 7 bases, with 9 bases separating them. This CDR3 is CASSFLGSGYTF. The CDR3 DNA follows: TGTGCCAGCAGTTTCTTGGGCTCTGGCTACACCTTC.

V gene TRBV5-1 combines with J gene TRBJ2-7; maybe TRBD2 (5 bases). In germline, CDR1 is SGHRS, CDR2 YFSETQ. The CDR3 is 15 residues long. The germline V and J ends were trimmed by 0 bases and 7 bases, with 17 bases remaining between them. CDR3: CASSLVTPGSGEQYF. The CDR3 bases are TGCGCCAGCAGCTTGGTAACCCCGGGGTCGGGGGAGCAGTACTTC.

The V and J genes are TRBV5-1 and TRBJ2-3; D ambiguous. The germline V and J ends were trimmed by 1 base and 0 bases, with 9 bases remaining between them. CDR1 and CDR2 from the germline V gene are SGHRS and YFSETQ. This CDR3 is built from 15 residues. CDR3: CASSLLGMSTDTQYF. The CDR3, as DNA: TGCGCCAGCAGCTTGCTAGGGATGAGCACAGATACGCAGTATTTT.

The rearrangement joins TRBV2 to TRBJ2-1; possibly TRBD2 for D (6 bases). This CDR3 region has 13 residues. Trimming left V 7 bases short and J 3 bases short, with 10 bases between. Germline V gene sequence: CDR1 SNHLY, CDR2 FYNNEI. The CDR3 nucleotides are TGTGCCAGCACTACTAGCAGCTACAATGAGCAGTTCTTC. Residues: CASTTSSYNEQFF.